This T cell receptor beta chain was recovered during a study of OX40 agonist ivuxolimab in advanced cancers. The data were produced by immunoSEQ multiplex PCR, yet TCRdb's version contains in-frame clones alone and is incomplete. This table holds about 77,000 clones, just under 90% found once. V was trimmed by 6 bases and J by 4 bases, leaving 15 bases between them. CDR1 and CDR2 (germline): SGHRS, YFSETQ. The CDR3 consists of 14 residues. The receptor was isolated from an adult with an advanced solid tumor such as melanoma, head and neck, liver or kidney cancer. The material was CD4+ or CD8+ T cells sorted from blood, obtained in a trial of the OX40 agonist ivuxolimab. The rearrangement uses TRBV5-1 and TRBJ2-3; D is unresolved. In DNA, the CDR3 is TGCGCCAGCAACCTTGACCCTGGGGCAGATACGCAGTATTTT. Translated, it gives CASNLDPGADTQYF. The variable domain in full, completed from reference TRBV5-1 and TRBJ2-3, reads KAGVTQTPRYLIKTRGQQVTLSCSPISGHRSVSWYQQTPGQGLQFLFEYFSETQRNKGNFPGRFSGRQFSNSRSEMNVSTLELGDSALYLCASNLDPGADTQYFGPGTRLTVL.